This T cell receptor (beta chain) was captured by sequencing in a study of CD8 T cells in Susac syndrome. About the study: There were Susac syndrome patients who were therapy-naive at blood draw, others on corticosteroids, and others on intravenous immunoglobulin alone.

TEMRA cells were enriched by FACS, and CD4+ and CD8+ T cells were negatively isolated. Random hexamers were used to reverse transcribe about 0.45 to 1 ug of RNA. TCR beta CDR3 was amplified by immunoSEQ covering 54 Vbeta and 13 Jbeta. TCRdb re-called the immunoSEQ multiplex PCR reads through MiXCR, storing one row per CDR3 protein. The sample yields some 240,000 distinct CDR3 sequences, around 96% seen once. Losses at the gene ends were 6 bases for V and 5 bases for J; bases not matched to a gene: 2. The CDR3 has 13 amino acids. This chain uses TRBV12-3 or TRBV12-4 with TRBJ2-1, with 9 bases that match TRBD1. The receptor was derived from a human donor with Susac syndrome. The sequenced sample consisted of CD4+ T cells from PBMCs. CDR3 protein: CASRRTGDNEQFF. As DNA, the CDR3 is TGTGCCAGCAGGCGGACAGGGGACAATGAGCAGTTCTTC.